A single sample gave rise to the 32 T cell receptor beta chains below, sequenced in a study of blood T cell repertoires in COVID-19. This table comes from immunoSEQ multiplex PCR, and its TCRdb copy is limited to in-frame clones, with some not included. This table has hundreds of thousands of clones, more than 90% appearing once. Sequencing was carried out using PBMCs or T cells enriched from blood (not recorded which). The receptors here all came from a man aged 55 to 69 who had recovered from COVID-19.

The V gene is TRBV5-1, the J gene TRBJ2-7; 7 nucleotides match TRBD1. Germline V gene data show CDR1 as SGHRS and CDR2 as YFSETQ. The CDR3 sequence is 16 residues long. The J segment lost 2 bases and the V segment lost 3 bases, leaving 11 bases of the junction unmatched. The CDR3 protein is CASSYLTGAGPYEQYF. The CDR3 DNA reads as TGCGCCAGCAGCTACCTTACAGGGGCGGGTCCCTACGAGCAGTACTTC. Looking up the rest from reference TRBV5-1 and TRBJ2-7 gives the full variable domain: KAGVTQTPRYLIKTRGQQVTLSCSPISGHRSVSWYQQTPGQGLQFLFEYFSETQRNKGNFPGRFSGRQFSNSRSEMNVSTLELGDSALYLCASSYLTGAGPYEQYFGPGTRLTVT.

The chain couples TRBV9 to TRBJ2-1, with D uncertain. V shed 0 bases and J shed 3 bases, with 7 bases lying between them. Germline CDR1 and CDR2: SGDLS and YYNGEE. This CDR3 is 14 amino acids long. The CDR3 DNA follows: TGTGCCAGCAGCGTAGCTGACTTCTACAATGAGCAGTTCTTC. This sequence encodes CASSVADFYNEQFF.

This rearrangement joins TRBV14 to TRBJ1-6; D is perhaps TRBD1 (6 bases). The CDR3 contains 15 residues. Germline CDR1 and CDR2: SGHDN and FVKESK. V dropped 4 bases and J dropped 10 bases, with 17 bases sitting between them. This CDR3 reads CASSPRGGETSPLHF. Written as DNA, the CDR3 is TGTGCCAGCAGCCCCAGAGGGGGGGAAACATCACCCCTCCACTTT.

This rearrangement joins TRBV4-3 to TRBJ2-7, with D tentatively TRBD1 (6 bases). V was clipped by 0 bases and J by 5 bases, with 14 bases between them. The CDR3 totals 15 residues. Germline V CDR1 and CDR2: LGHNA, YSLEER. The CDR3: CASSQEVGTSHEQYF. The DNA of the CDR3 is TGCGCCAGCAGCCAAGAAGTAGGGACATCCCACGAGCAGTACTTC.

The chain is built from TRBV20-1 and TRBJ1-1; TRBD1 might be the D (6 bases). The CDR3 covers 15 residues. Deletions cut 5 bases from V and 2 bases from J, with 18 bases between. The germline V gene has CDR1 DFQATT and CDR2 SNEGSKA (reference sequence). The CDR3: CSAGVGTYKNTEAFF. DNA of the CDR3: TGCAGTGCTGGTGTAGGGACATACAAAAACACTGAAGCTTTCTTT.

This clone appeared a few times. This chain uses TRBV19 with TRBJ1-1; D is ambiguous. Trimming pared 5 bases from V and 4 bases from J, leaving 23 bases between. This CDR3 is built from 17 residues. CDR1 is LNHDA and CDR2 is SQIVND in the germline V gene (reference sequence). CDR3 bases: TGTGCCAGTAGTTCACAAAACAGCAGGATTCTGGGCACTGAAGCTTTCTTT. It is translated as CASSSQNSRILGTEAFF.

CDR3 sequence (DNA): TGTGCCAGCAGCGTAGGTGGGGAGACTGAAGCTTTCTTT. The encoded protein is CASSVGGETEAFF. This chain uses TRBV9 with TRBJ1-1, with D unresolved. CDR1 SGDLS and CDR2 YYNGEE come from the germline V gene. V lost 0 bases to trimming and J lost 5 bases, with 8 bases between them. The CDR3 extends over 13 amino acids.

Written as DNA, the CDR3 is TGTGCCAGCAGCTTTAAGGGGAAAGAGACCCAGTACTTC. Translating gives CASSFKGKETQYF. The rearrangement joins TRBV5-4 to TRBJ2-5; maybe TRBD1 (5 bases). In germline, CDR1 is SGHNT, CDR2 YYREEE (reference sequence). V lost 2 bases, J lost 3 bases, and 8 bases lay in between. The CDR3 is 13 amino acids. Variable domain in full (rest from reference TRBV5-4 and TRBJ2-5): ETGVTQSPTHLIKTRGQQVTLRCSSQSGHNTVSWYQQALGQGPQFIFQYYREEENGRGNFPPRFSGLQFPNYSSELNVNALELDDSALYLCASSFKGKETQYFGPGTRLLVL.

A remark on this clone: The sample holds other DNA sequences that translate to the same CDR3. V usage is TRBV4-2 and J usage is TRBJ2-7; D unclear. Trimming shortened V by 0 bases and J by 0 bases, and 3 bases separated the two germline ends. CDR1 is LGHNA, CDR2 YNFKEQ, per germline. This CDR3 is 13 amino acids long. CDR3 region: CASSQDISYEQYF. For the CDR3, the DNA is TGTGCCAGCAGCCAAGATATCTCCTACGAGCAGTACTTC.

The V and J genes are TRBV7-9 and TRBJ1-6; possible D gene TRBD1, 6 bases. CDR1 is SEHNR and CDR2 is FQNEAQ in the germline V gene (reference sequence). V dropped 2 bases and J dropped 9 bases, with 14 bases sitting between them. This CDR3 comprises 15 residues. The CDR3 nucleotides read TGTGCCAGCAGCTTACAGGGGCATTGGATTTCACCCCTCCACTTT. Translation: CASSLQGHWISPLHF.

This chain links TRBV3-1 (or the pseudogene TRBV3-2) with TRBJ2-7; the match to TRBD2 covers 8 bases. There are 15 residues in the CDR3. J was trimmed by 4 bases and V by 4 bases; bases with no gene match: 9. Per the germline V gene, CDR1 is LGHDT and CDR2 is YNNKEL (reference sequence). This CDR3 is CASSLSGLGPYEQYF. Here the CDR3 DNA reads TGTGCCAGCAGCCTATCGGGACTAGGTCCTTACGAGCAGTACTTC.

V gene TRBV4-1 combines with J gene TRBJ2-2, with D perhaps matching TRBD1 (5 bases). CDR1 is MGHRA, CDR2 YSYEKL, per germline. V dropped 5 bases and J dropped 5 bases, with 15 bases sitting between them. The CDR3 loop spans 15 amino acids. The CDR3 reads CASSSRQGQTGELFF. CDR3 coding DNA: TGCGCCAGCAGCTCACGTCAGGGCCAGACCGGGGAGCTGTTTTTT.

The chain couples TRBV27 to TRBJ1-2, with 8 bases identical to TRBD1. The germline V gene has CDR1 MNHEY and CDR2 SMNVEV (reference sequence). Trimming took 6 bases from V and 7 from J; bases not matched to a gene: 10. The CDR3 contains 14 residues. The CDR3 region has the DNA TGTGCCAGCAGCCGACAGGGGAGGGGAGGTGGCTACACCTTC. Protein sequence: CASSRQGRGGGYTF.

The rearrangement uses TRBV3-1 (or the pseudogene TRBV3-2) and TRBJ2-7, with 9 bases lining up with TRBD1. The length of the CDR3 is 15 residues. Germline trimming cut 4 bases from V and 4 bases from J; bases unmatched to any gene: 8. Germline-derived CDR1 and CDR2 are LGHDT and YNNKEL (reference sequence). In nucleotides, the CDR3 is TGTGCCAGCAGCCCCGGGACAGGGCGAGGGTACGAGCAGTACTTC. It encodes CASSPGTGRGYEQYF.

This chain uses TRBV27 with TRBJ2-5; TRBD1 matches at 10 bases. Losses at the gene ends were 4 bases for V and 2 bases for J; bases not matched to a gene: 7. The CDR3 has 16 residues. Germline lookup yields CDR1 MNHEY and CDR2 SMNVEV (reference sequence). As DNA, the CDR3 is TGTGCCAGCAGTTCGTACCGGGACAGGGGACAAGAGACCCAGTACTTC. Protein product: CASSSYRDRGQETQYF.

The chain uses TRBV7-2 and TRBJ1-3; D unclear. The CDR3 has 16 amino acids. Germline V lookup: CDR1 SGHTA, CDR2 FQGNSA. V lost 0 bases and J lost 4, with 13 bases in between. The CDR3 region has the DNA TGTGCCAGCAGCTTAGCGTGGAGGCCGGGAGGAAACACCATATATTTT. Translating it yields CASSLAWRPGGNTIYF.

This clone was seen once. V and J are TRBV7-2 and TRBJ2-7, with 9 nucleotides matching TRBD2. The germline V gene encodes CDR1 SGHTA and CDR2 FQGNSA. After removal of 1 base from V and 2 bases from J, the junction contained 3 bases not matched to a gene. This CDR3 comprises 15 residues. The CDR3 loop reads CASSLVGGRAYEQYF. Written as DNA, the CDR3 is TGTGCCAGCAGCTTAGTTGGCGGGAGGGCCTACGAGCAGTACTTC.

The chain recombines TRBV7-8 with TRBJ1-1; perhaps TRBD1 as D (5 bases). The CDR3 length is 15 residues. V was clipped by 5 bases and J by 4 bases, with 17 bases between them. Germline assignment: CDR1 SGHVS and CDR2 FQNEAQ. The CDR3 DNA reads TGTGCCAGCAGCCCTACGGGGTCGGGGGGCACTGAAGCTTTCTTT. This codes for CASSPTGSGGTEAFF. Variable domain in full (rest from reference TRBV7-8 and TRBJ1-1): GAGVSQSPRYKVAKRGQDVALRCDPISGHVSLFWYQQALGQGPEFLTYFQNEAQLDKSGLPSDRFFAERPEGSVSTLKIQRTQQEDSAVYLCASSPTGSGGTEAFFGQGTRLTVV.

J is TRBJ2-5 and V is TRBV6-1; 10 bases are a match to TRBD1. V shed 1 base, J shed 9 bases, and the junction held 5 bases outside the gene matches. The CDR3 runs to 14 residues. Germline assignment: CDR1 MNHNS and CDR2 SASEGT. The CDR3, as DNA: TGTGCCAGCAGTGAAGTTGACAGGGGGCAGGCCCAGTACTTC. Translated: CASSEVDRGQAQYF.

The rearrangement uses TRBV5-1 and TRBJ2-2, with 8 bases fitting TRBD2. CDR3 length: 15 amino acids. Trimming took 2 bases from V and 6 from J; bases not matched to a gene: 6. Germline V gene lookup returns CDR1 SGHRS and CDR2 YFSETQ. DNA for the CDR3: TGCGCCAGCAGCTTTATACTAGCGGAAGCCGGGGAGCTGTTTTTT. It encodes CASSFILAEAGELFF. The whole variable domain, remainder taken from reference TRBV5-1 and TRBJ2-2, is KAGVTQTPRYLIKTRGQQVTLSCSPISGHRSVSWYQQTPGQGLQFLFEYFSETQRNKGNFPGRFSGRQFSNSRSEMNVSTLELGDSALYLCASSFILAEAGELFFGEGSRLTVL.

J is TRBJ2-1 and V is TRBV6-1, with 7 bases lining up with TRBD2. J was trimmed by 8 bases and V by 4 bases; bases with no gene match: 14. The CDR3 has 16 residues. Per germline, CDR1 MNHNS and CDR2 SASEGT. This CDR3 reads CASSVGRDYRGDEQFF. CDR3 nucleotides: TGTGCCAGCAGTGTCGGCCGGGACTACCGAGGGGATGAGCAGTTCTTC.

The genes are TRBV11-2 and TRBJ2-7; 8 nucleotides agree with TRBD2. The CDR3 covers 15 residues. Germline V gene data show CDR1 as SGHAT and CDR2 as FQNNGV. The junction had 9 bases not matched to a gene; V was cut back by 6 bases and J by 2 bases. The CDR3 sequence: CASRARTSRPYEQYF. CDR3 DNA: TGTGCCAGCAGAGCCCGGACTAGCAGACCCTACGAGCAGTACTTC.

This clone was seen once. The V call is TRBV3-1 (or the pseudogene TRBV3-2), the J call TRBJ1-5, with TRBD1 matching 8 bases. CDR1 is LGHDT and CDR2 is YNNKEL in the germline V gene (reference sequence). There are 14 residues in the CDR3. V lost 6 bases, J lost 6 bases, and 7 bases stayed unmatched. The CDR3 protein is CASRRTGGGQPQHF. The CDR3 DNA is TGTGCCAGCAGGCGCACAGGGGGAGGTCAGCCCCAGCATTTT.

The chain is built from TRBV5-4 and TRBJ2-7; D might be TRBD2 (6 bases). V lost 1 base, J lost 6 bases, and 17 bases lay in between. This CDR3 region has 15 residues. Germline V lookup: CDR1 SGHNT, CDR2 YYREEE (reference sequence). CDR3 nucleotides: TGTGCCAGCAGCTTGAGAACGGACCGGGGGTCCGAGCAGTACTTC. Translation gives CASSLRTDRGSEQYF.

The J gene is TRBJ1-2, the V gene TRBV6-5; 8 nucleotides agree with TRBD1. Unmatched junction bases numbered 14, after V lost 6 bases and J lost 8 bases. This CDR3 is 15 amino acids long. Per the germline V gene, CDR1 is MNHEY and CDR2 is SVGAGI. DNA of the CDR3: TGTGCCAGCAGCCGCCGGACAGGGTTCCCTAGAGGCTACACCTTC. Amino acids: CASSRRTGFPRGYTF.

This chain connects TRBV18 to TRBJ2-4; D is perhaps TRBD1 (6 bases). Germline assignment: CDR1 KGHSH and CDR2 LQKENI. The CDR3 runs to 14 residues. Trimming removed 0 bases at V and 7 bases at J, with 10 bases between. The CDR3 is CASSPPAGENIQYF. The CDR3 DNA sequence: TGTGCCAGCTCACCACCGGCAGGGGAGAACATTCAGTACTTC.

J is TRBJ2-7 and V is TRBV11-3, with D hard to call. V lost 5 bases to trimming and J lost 3 bases, with 8 bases between them. CDR3 size: 12 residues. Per germline, CDR1 SGHNT and CDR2 YENEEA. The CDR3 is CASSRTRYEQYF. The DNA of the CDR3 is TGTGCCAGCAGCCGTACGCGCTACGAGCAGTACTTC.

In its sample, this clone was seen a few times. CDR3 DNA sequence: TGTGCCAGCAGCCCGGGACCTACAGGGACGGGGGGCTACACCTTC. Translation gives CASSPGPTGTGGYTF. The chain uses TRBV9 and TRBJ1-2; perhaps TRBD1 as D (6 bases). Germline CDR1 SGDLS, CDR2 YYNGEE. Between the trimmed V and J ends, which lost 4 bases and 8 bases, there was a span of 21 bases. The CDR3 totals 15 residues.

This clone was detected only once. The rearrangement links TRBV25-1 to TRBJ2-1; 7 bases map to TRBD2. Trimming at V came to 5 bases and at J to 2 bases, leaving 6 bases not matched to a gene. Germline V CDR1 and CDR2: MGHDK, SYGVNS. There are 15 residues in the CDR3. The CDR3 bases are TGTGCCAGCAGTCTCGCGGGAGTAGCCTACAATGAGCAGTTCTTC. It encodes CASSLAGVAYNEQFF.

The chain joins TRBV19 to TRBJ2-1; 7 positions agree with TRBD2. This CDR3 region has 14 residues. The V gene's germline CDR1 is LNHDA and CDR2 SQIVND (reference sequence). V was clipped by 6 bases and J by 1 base; unmatched bases: 3. CDR3 in amino acids: CASSGRMSYNEQFF. The CDR3 DNA follows: TGTGCCAGTAGCGGGAGGATGTCCTACAATGAGCAGTTCTTC. Complete variable domain (other parts from reference TRBV19 and TRBJ2-1): DGGITQSPKYLFRKEGQNVTLSCEQNLNHDAMYWYRQDPGQGLRLIYYSQIVNDFQKGDIAEGYSVSREKKESFPLTVTSAQKNPTAFYLCASSGRMSYNEQFFGPGTRLTVL.

This sequence joins TRBV7-3 and TRBJ2-2; D is uncertain. Trimming took 5 bases from V and 1 from J, leaving 11 bases between them. Germline V gives CDR1 SGHTA, CDR2 FQGTGA. The CDR3 contains 15 residues. The CDR3 spells CASSPAGGNTGELFF. The CDR3 region has the DNA TGTGCCAGCAGCCCCGCCGGCGGGAACACCGGGGAGCTGTTTTTT.

This chain joins TRBV23-1 and TRBJ2-7; 10 bases are shared with TRBD1. TRBV23-1 belongs to the ORF category, with a function that is uncertain. CDR3 length equals 14 residues. The trim removed 5 bases at V and 5 bases at J, leaving 6 bases unmatched. The CDR3 reads CASSTRQGAHEQYF. CDR3 nucleotides: TGCGCCAGCAGTACCCGACAGGGGGCCCACGAGCAGTACTTC.